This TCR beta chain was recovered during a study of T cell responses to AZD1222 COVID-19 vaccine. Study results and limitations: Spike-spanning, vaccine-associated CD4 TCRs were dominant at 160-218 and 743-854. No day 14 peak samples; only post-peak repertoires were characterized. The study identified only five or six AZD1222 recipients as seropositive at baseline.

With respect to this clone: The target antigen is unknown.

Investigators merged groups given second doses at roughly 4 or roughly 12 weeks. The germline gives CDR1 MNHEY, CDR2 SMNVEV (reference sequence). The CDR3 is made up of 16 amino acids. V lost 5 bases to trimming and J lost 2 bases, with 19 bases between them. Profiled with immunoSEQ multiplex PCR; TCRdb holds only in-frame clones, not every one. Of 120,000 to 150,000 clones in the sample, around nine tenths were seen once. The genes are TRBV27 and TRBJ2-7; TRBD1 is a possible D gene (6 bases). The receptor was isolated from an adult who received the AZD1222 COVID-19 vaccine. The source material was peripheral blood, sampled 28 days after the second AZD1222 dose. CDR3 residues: CASSPIIQGPAYEQYF. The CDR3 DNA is TGTGCCAGCAGTCCGATAATCCAGGGGCCCGCCTACGAGCAGTACTTC.